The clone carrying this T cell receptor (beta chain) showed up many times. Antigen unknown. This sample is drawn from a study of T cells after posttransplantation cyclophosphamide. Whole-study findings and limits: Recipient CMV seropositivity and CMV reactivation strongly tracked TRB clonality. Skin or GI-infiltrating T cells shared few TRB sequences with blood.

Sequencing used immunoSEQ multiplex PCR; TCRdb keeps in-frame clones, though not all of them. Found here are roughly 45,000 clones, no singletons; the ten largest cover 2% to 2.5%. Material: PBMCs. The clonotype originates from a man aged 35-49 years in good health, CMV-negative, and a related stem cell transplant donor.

The CDR3 DNA is TGTGCCAGTAGGCTACAGGGGGCTTCTACCTACGAGCAGTACTTC. Translating it yields CASRLQGASTYEQYF. The gene calls are TRBV19 and TRBJ2-7; 9 bases line up with TRBD1. The CDR3 consists of 15 residues. V lost 6 bases and J lost 2; bases outside the gene matches: 8. CDR1 is LNHDA and CDR2 is SQIVND in the germline V gene (reference sequence).